Presented here are 4 T cell receptor beta chains from one specimen sequenced in a study of neurological immune-mediated disorders. MiXCR was run by TCRdb on the 5' RACE reads, yielding one entry per CDR3 protein. The sample has some 95,000 distinct CDR3 sequences, around 3.3% seen once; the top ten hold 6%. The sequencing sample was made of PBMCs. Every receptor here comes from a woman younger than 35 with multiple sclerosis.

There are many counts of this clonotype. This chain links TRBV5-1 with TRBJ1-1; tentatively, D is TRBD1 (6 bases). Germline lookup yields CDR1 SGHRS and CDR2 YFSETQ. The CDR3 is 17 residues long. Deletions cut 4 bases from V and 0 bases from J, with 19 bases between. The CDR3 DNA follows: TGCGCCAGCAGCCCGGGGGCGACCGCCTTCATGAACACTGAAGCTTTCTTT. Its protein is CASSPGATAFMNTEAFF. Drawing the rest from reference TRBV5-1 and TRBJ1-1, the complete variable domain is KAGVTQTPRYLIKTRGQQVTLSCSPISGHRSVSWYQQTPGQGLQFLFEYFSETQRNKGNFPGRFSGRQFSNSRSEMNVSTLELGDSALYLCASSPGATAFMNTEAFFGQGTRLTVV.

This chain links TRBV7-2 with TRBJ2-1, with a possible D match to TRBD1 (6 bases). Trimming pared 5 bases from V and 3 bases from J, leaving 14 bases between. This CDR3 has 15 residues. Germline-derived CDR1 and CDR2 are SGHTA and FQGNSA. CDR3 sequence: CASSAPGHFYNEQFF. The CDR3 nucleotides are TGTGCCAGCAGCGCACCGGGACACTTCTACAATGAGCAGTTCTTC.

This clonotype was recorded many times. The chain's CDR3 is CASSLVAGGWNEQFF. The CDR3 DNA reads as TGTGCCAGCAGCTTAGTAGCGGGGGGTTGGAATGAGCAGTTCTTC. The chain joins TRBV7-9 to TRBJ2-1, with TRBD2 matching 10 bases. This CDR3 has 15 amino acids. Germline trimming cut 1 base from V and 7 bases from J; bases unmatched to any gene: 4. Germline values: CDR1 SEHNR, CDR2 FQNEAQ (reference sequence).

This clonotype showed up many times. This chain's CDR3 is CASSLRTGAYEQYF. The CDR3 DNA sequence: TGTGCCAGCAGCCTTAGGACAGGGGCCTACGAGCAGTACTTC. The chain uses TRBV5-6 and TRBJ2-7; 9 bases align to TRBD1. The germline CDR1 and CDR2 sequences are SGHDT and YYEEEE. CDR3 size: 14 residues. Unmatched junction bases numbered 4, after V lost 4 bases and J lost 2 bases.